The 22 T cell receptor beta chains presented below share a single source sample, sequenced in a study of blood T cell repertoires in COVID-19. Sequencing used immunoSEQ multiplex PCR; TCRdb keeps in-frame clones, though not all of them. The repertoire consists of approximately 390,000 clones, with roughly 86% occurring once and the leading ten covering 2% to 2.5%. Material: PBMCs or T cells enriched from blood (not recorded which). The receptors derive from a woman aged 40 to 50 with acute COVID-19.

The chain carries TRBV18 and TRBJ1-3; D ambiguous. V dropped 5 bases and J dropped 0 bases, with 5 bases sitting between them. Per the germline V gene, CDR1 is KGHSH and CDR2 is LQKENI. The CDR3 is 13 amino acids. The CDR3 nucleotides read TGTGCCAGCTCAGACACCTCTGGAAACACCATATATTTT. Protein: CASSDTSGNTIYF.

This rearrangement joins TRBV5-4 to TRBJ1-2, with D unresolved. The V end lost 1 base, the J end lost 4 bases, and 11 bases lay between the germline ends. The CDR3 has 14 amino acids. CDR1 is SGHNT, CDR2 YYREEE, per germline (reference sequence). This CDR3 reads CASSLPGIGYGYTF. As DNA, the CDR3 is TGTGCCAGCAGCTTGCCGGGGATCGGCTATGGCTACACCTTC.

The gene calls are TRBV6-2 or TRBV6-3 and TRBJ2-1, with 7 positions matching TRBD2. Germline trimming cut 2 bases from V and 6 bases from J; bases unmatched to any gene: 13. The CDR3 length is 17 residues. CDR1 and CDR2 from the germline V gene are MNHEY and SVGEGT. Written as DNA, the CDR3 is TGTGCCAGCAGTTACGCCCCACGCGGGGGACCATTCAATGAGCAGTTCTTC. This gives the protein CASSYAPRGGPFNEQFF.

The J gene is TRBJ2-7, the V gene TRBV7-9; 7 nucleotides align to TRBD1. The CDR3 extends over 15 amino acids. With V trimmed by 1 base and J by 7 bases, 10 bases remained unmatched. Germline CDR1 reads SEHNR; CDR2 reads FQNEAQ (reference sequence). CDR3 nucleotide sequence: TGTGCCAGCAGCTTAGACGTCGGACAGGATTGGGAGCAGTACTTC. It codes for CASSLDVGQDWEQYF.

The rearrangement uses TRBV29-1 and TRBJ2-1; D perhaps matches TRBD2 (6 bases). Germline lookup yields CDR1 SQVTM and CDR2 ANQGSEA. This CDR3 spans 14 amino acids. Trimming took off 7 bases at V and 8 bases at J, with 21 bases between the two ends. The CDR3 region has the DNA TGCAGCGGATCATTGGGGGACTTAACCGATGAGCAGTTCTTC. Its translation is CSGSLGDLTDEQFF.

The genes are TRBV27 and TRBJ1-4; TRBD1 is a possible D gene (6 bases). Trimming cost V 5 bases and J 3 bases, with 10 bases left between them. Looked up from germline, CDR1 is MNHEY and CDR2 is SMNVEV (reference sequence). This CDR3 has 14 amino acids. In DNA, the CDR3 is TGTGCCAGCAGTATCGACAGGTCTAATGAAAAACTGTTTTTT. Encoded protein: CASSIDRSNEKLFF.

J is TRBJ1-5 and V is TRBV30; 7 bases are shared with TRBD1. CDR1 GTSNPN and CDR2 SVGIG come from the germline V gene (reference sequence). Trimming removed 2 bases from V and 2 bases from J; junction bases left unmatched: 3. This CDR3 spans 14 amino acids. CDR3 sequence reads: CAWSKGGGNQPQHF. CDR3 nucleotide sequence: TGTGCCTGGAGTAAAGGGGGCGGCAATCAGCCCCAGCATTTT.

This clone was seen only once. The V gene is TRBV3-1 (or the pseudogene TRBV3-2), the J gene TRBJ1-1; D may be TRBD1 (5 bases). Trimming cost V 3 bases and J 2 bases, with 22 bases left between them. Germline V gene sequence: CDR1 LGHDT, CDR2 YNNKEL (reference sequence). The CDR3 extends over 18 amino acids. This chain's CDR3 is CASSQREDGGVGNTEAFF. The CDR3 DNA reads TGTGCCAGCAGCCAGAGAGAAGATGGGGGGGTTGGAAACACTGAAGCTTTCTTT.

The J gene is TRBJ1-4, the V gene TRBV2; no clear D gene. V dropped 0 bases and J dropped 8 bases, with 16 bases sitting between them. CDR3 size: 16 residues. The germline CDR1 and CDR2 sequences are SNHLY and FYNNEI. CDR3 loop: CASSEALQASGEKLFF. CDR3 coding DNA: TGTGCCAGCAGTGAAGCGCTTCAGGCAAGCGGCGAAAAACTGTTTTTT.

This rearrangement joins TRBV10-2 to TRBJ1-1; D gene ambiguous. The length of the CDR3 is 12 residues. V was pared by 0 bases and J by 7 bases, with 6 bases between. The germline V gene encodes CDR1 WSHSY and CDR2 SAAADI. The CDR3 DNA follows: TGCGCCAGCAGTGAGTCTTCAGATGAAGCTTTCTTT. Translation: CASSESSDEAFF.

V gene TRBV12-5 combines with J gene TRBJ1-1; D is uncertain. Germline V gene lookup returns CDR1 LGHNT and CDR2 FRNRAP. V lost 1 base and J 4 bases, leaving 7 bases between the germline ends. The CDR3 is 13 residues long. The CDR3 DNA reads as TGTGCTAGTGGTTTGGCTCCCGGCACTGAAGCTTTCTTT. Translation gives CASGLAPGTEAFF.

V gene TRBV7-8 combines with J gene TRBJ2-2; maybe TRBD1 (5 bases). Germline V gene lookup returns CDR1 SGHVS and CDR2 FQNEAQ. Trimming removed 6 bases at V and 7 bases at J, with 18 bases between. The CDR3 contains 15 residues. This CDR3 is CASSLQGRLGGELFF. CDR3 sequence (DNA): TGTGCCAGCAGTCTCCAGGGAAGGTTAGGCGGGGAGCTGTTTTTT.

The chain combines TRBV19 with TRBJ1-5; 10 bases align to TRBD1. In germline, CDR1 is LNHDA, CDR2 SQIVND (reference sequence). CDR3 length equals 17 residues. V lost 1 base, J lost 5 bases, and 8 bases stayed unmatched. This chain's CDR3 is CASSIAAGTGADQPQHF. CDR3 nucleotide sequence: TGTGCCAGTAGTATAGCTGCGGGGACAGGGGCTGATCAGCCCCAGCATTTT.

This chain joins TRBV6-5 and TRBJ1-1, with a tentative D call TRBD1 (6 bases). The V end was cut by 6 bases, the J end by 5 bases, with 13 bases between. The CDR3 totals 13 residues. Per the germline V gene, CDR1 is MNHEY and CDR2 is SVGAGI. Here the CDR3 reads CASSLGGGTEAFF. DNA for the CDR3: TGTGCCAGCAGCCTAGGGGGAGGGACTGAAGCTTTCTTT.

The CDR3 spells CATSSGLNTGELFF. CDR3 DNA sequence: TGTGCCACCAGCTCGGGACTCAACACCGGGGAGCTGTTTTTT. The chain uses TRBV24-1 and TRBJ2-2; tentative D call: TRBD2 (6 bases). This CDR3 is 14 amino acids long. CDR1 is KGHDR and CDR2 is SFDVKD in the germline V gene. Trimming cost V 7 bases and J 2 bases, with 10 bases left between them.

This clone was seen once. The CDR3, as DNA: TGTGCCAGCAGCTTTTTTCTCGGGAACACCGGGGAGCTGTTTTTT. This sequence encodes CASSFFLGNTGELFF. The V and J genes are TRBV5-4 and TRBJ2-2; no clear D. Looked up from germline, CDR1 is SGHNT and CDR2 is YYREEE (reference sequence). This CDR3 contains 15 residues. V lost 2 bases and J lost 1, with 9 bases in between.

The chain employs TRBV4-1 and TRBJ1-5, with 7 bases fitting TRBD1. CDR1 is MGHRA, CDR2 YSYEKL, per germline. The junction had 7 bases not matched to a gene; V was cut back by 1 base and J by 4 bases. The CDR3 runs 16 residues. The CDR3 DNA reads TGCGCCAGCAGCCAAGTTGGAGGGGGCTTTAATCAGCCCCAGCATTTT. Amino acids: CASSQVGGGFNQPQHF.

The chain is built from TRBV11-3 and TRBJ2-7, with D possibly TRBD2 on 6 matching bases. Trimming took 2 bases from V and 0 from J, leaving 11 bases between them. Germline V gene sequence: CDR1 SGHNT, CDR2 YENEEA. CDR3 size: 15 residues. CDR3 DNA: TGTGCCAGCAGCTTATCAGCGGGTCCCTCCTACGAGCAGTACTTC. Translation: CASSLSAGPSYEQYF.

V is TRBV5-8 and J is TRBJ2-3; D not certain. Germline V CDR1 and CDR2: SGHTS, YDEGEE. The V and J ends lost 5 bases and 2 bases respectively, with 6 bases between them. CDR3 length: 12 amino acids. The CDR3 here is CASSIFTDTQYF. The DNA of the CDR3 is TGTGCCAGCAGTATATTCACAGATACGCAGTATTTT. Variable domain in full (rest from reference TRBV5-8 and TRBJ2-3): EAGVTQSPTHLIKTRGQQATLRCSPISGHTSVYWYQQALGLGLQFLLWYDEGEERNRGNFPPRFSGRQFPNYSSELNVNALELEDSALYLCASSIFTDTQYFGPGTRLTVL.

This chain joins TRBV4-1 and TRBJ2-1, with 8 bases that match TRBD2. The CDR3 totals 19 residues. Trimming took 0 bases from V and 5 from J; bases not matched to a gene: 15. The V gene's germline CDR1 is MGHRA and CDR2 YSYEKL. The CDR3 DNA reads TGCGCCAGCAGCCAAGAGAGATTGTTAGTCGGGACTAGTCACAATGAGCAGTTCTTC. Amino acid sequence: CASSQERLLVGTSHNEQFF.

The CDR3 DNA follows: TGCGCCAGCAGCCAAGAGCTAGCCCGGTACAATGAGCAGTTCTTC. It is translated as CASSQELARYNEQFF. The rearrangement joins TRBV4-1 to TRBJ2-1; perhaps TRBD2 as D (5 bases). The CDR3 totals 15 residues. Trimming shortened V by 0 bases and J by 4 bases, and 10 bases separated the two germline ends. Germline V gene lookup returns CDR1 MGHRA and CDR2 YSYEKL.

The CDR3 region is CASSVQGETAFF. In DNA, the CDR3 is TGTGCCAGCAGTGTACAGGGGGAAACGGCTTTCTTT. The rearrangement uses TRBV2 and TRBJ1-1; TRBD1 agrees at 8 bases. This CDR3 has 12 amino acids. V shed 4 bases and J 11 bases; nucleotides not matched to a gene: 6. Germline V gives CDR1 SNHLY, CDR2 FYNNEI.